This TCR beta chain comes out of a study of blood T cell repertoires in COVID-19. The CDR3 runs to 14 residues. Deletions cut 5 bases from V and 6 bases from J, with 11 bases between. In germline, CDR1 is LNHDA, CDR2 SQIVND (reference sequence). The authors' processing: Amplification with reference gene primers provided the estimates of nucleated cell counts. The assay was immunoSEQ multiplex PCR, and TCRdb's table has in-frame clones only and misses some. That table gives V, J and clone size, and the DNA gave D and trimming. Of under 250,000 clones listed, roughly 84% are singletons. The rearrangement links TRBV19 to TRBJ1-6; no firm D call. Sequencing was performed on peripheral blood. The source of this sequence is a woman aged 40 to 55 who had recovered from COVID-19. The CDR3 nucleotides read TGTGCCAGTAGTCGCGACTCGTTTAATTCACCCCTCCACTTT. Translated: CASSRDSFNSPLHF. The full variable domain, in which reference TRBV19 and TRBJ1-6 provide the parts outside the CDR3, is DGGITQSPKYLFRKEGQNVTLSCEQNLNHDAMYWYRQDPGQGLRLIYYSQIVNDFQKGDIAEGYSVSREKKESFPLTVTSAQKNPTAFYLCASSRDSFNSPLHFGNGTRLTVT.